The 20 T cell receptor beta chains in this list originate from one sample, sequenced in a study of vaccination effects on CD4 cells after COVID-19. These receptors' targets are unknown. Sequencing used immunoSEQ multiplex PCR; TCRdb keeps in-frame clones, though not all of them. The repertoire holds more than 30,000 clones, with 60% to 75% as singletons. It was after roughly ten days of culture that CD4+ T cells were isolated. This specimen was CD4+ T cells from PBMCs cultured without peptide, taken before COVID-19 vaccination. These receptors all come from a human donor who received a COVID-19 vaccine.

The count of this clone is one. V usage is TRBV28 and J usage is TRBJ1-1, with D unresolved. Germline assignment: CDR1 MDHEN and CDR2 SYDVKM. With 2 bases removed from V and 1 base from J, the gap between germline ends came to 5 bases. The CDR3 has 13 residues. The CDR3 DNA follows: TGTGCCAGCAGTTTACGGCCGAACACTGAAGCTTTCTTT. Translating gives CASSLRPNTEAFF.

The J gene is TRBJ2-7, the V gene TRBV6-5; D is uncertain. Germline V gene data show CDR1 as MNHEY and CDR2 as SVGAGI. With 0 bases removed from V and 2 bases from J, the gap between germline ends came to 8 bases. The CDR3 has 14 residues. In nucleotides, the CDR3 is TGTGCCAGCAGTTACTCGAATAGAGCCTACGAGCAGTACTTC. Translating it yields CASSYSNRAYEQYF.

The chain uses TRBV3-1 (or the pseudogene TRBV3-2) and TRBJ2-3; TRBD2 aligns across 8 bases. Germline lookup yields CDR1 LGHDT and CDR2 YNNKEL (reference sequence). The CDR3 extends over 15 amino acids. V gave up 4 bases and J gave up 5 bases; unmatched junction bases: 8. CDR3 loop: CASSPGGLERDTQYF. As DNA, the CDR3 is TGTGCCAGCAGCCCGGGGGGGCTTGAAAGAGATACGCAGTATTTT.

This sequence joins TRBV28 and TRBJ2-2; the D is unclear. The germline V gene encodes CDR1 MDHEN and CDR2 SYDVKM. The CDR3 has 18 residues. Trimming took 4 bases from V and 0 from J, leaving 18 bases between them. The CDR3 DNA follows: TGTGCCAGCAGTTCGCTTCGGACGGCGTTCGCGAACACCGGGGAGCTGTTTTTT. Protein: CASSSLRTAFANTGELFF.

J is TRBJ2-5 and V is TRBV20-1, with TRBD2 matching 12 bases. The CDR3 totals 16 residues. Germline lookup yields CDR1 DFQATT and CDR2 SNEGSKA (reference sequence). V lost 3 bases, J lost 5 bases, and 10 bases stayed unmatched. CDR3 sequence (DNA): TGCAGTGCTAGTAGCCTAGCGGGGGGGCCGGAGGAGACCCAGTACTTC. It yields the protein CSASSLAGGPEETQYF.

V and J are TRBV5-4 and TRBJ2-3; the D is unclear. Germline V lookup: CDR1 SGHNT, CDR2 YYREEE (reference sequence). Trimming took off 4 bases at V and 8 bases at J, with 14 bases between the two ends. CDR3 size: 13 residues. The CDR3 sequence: CASSDDQAGTQYF. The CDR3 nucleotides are TGTGCCAGCAGCGATGACCAGGCAGGTACGCAGTATTTT.

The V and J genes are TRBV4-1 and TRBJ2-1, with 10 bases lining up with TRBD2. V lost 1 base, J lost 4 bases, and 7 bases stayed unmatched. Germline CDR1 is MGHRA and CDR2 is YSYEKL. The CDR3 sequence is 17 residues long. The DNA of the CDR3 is TGCGCCAGCAGCCAAGTCTCTGGAGCGGGGGGGTACAATGAGCAGTTCTTC. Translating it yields CASSQVSGAGGYNEQFF.

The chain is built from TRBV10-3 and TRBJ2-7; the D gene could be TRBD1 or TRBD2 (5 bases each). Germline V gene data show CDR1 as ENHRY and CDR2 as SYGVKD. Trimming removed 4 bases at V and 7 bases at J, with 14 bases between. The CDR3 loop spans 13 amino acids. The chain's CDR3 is CAISVGVRGEQYF. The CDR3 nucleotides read TGTGCCATCAGTGTGGGGGTACGAGGGGAGCAGTACTTC.

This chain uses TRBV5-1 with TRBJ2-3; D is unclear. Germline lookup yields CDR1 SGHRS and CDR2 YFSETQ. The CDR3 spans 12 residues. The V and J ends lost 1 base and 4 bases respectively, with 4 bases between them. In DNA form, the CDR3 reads TGCGCCAGCAGCTTGACTGCAGATACGCAGTATTTT. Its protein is CASSLTADTQYF. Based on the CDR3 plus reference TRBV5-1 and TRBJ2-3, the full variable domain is KAGVTQTPRYLIKTRGQQVTLSCSPISGHRSVSWYQQTPGQGLQFLFEYFSETQRNKGNFPGRFSGRQFSNSRSEMNVSTLELGDSALYLCASSLTADTQYFGPGTRLTVL.

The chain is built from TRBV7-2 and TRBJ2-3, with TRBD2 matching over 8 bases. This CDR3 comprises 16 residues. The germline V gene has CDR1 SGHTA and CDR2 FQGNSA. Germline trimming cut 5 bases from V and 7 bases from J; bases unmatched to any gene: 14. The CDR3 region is CASSLLRTSITNTQYF. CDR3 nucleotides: TGTGCCAGCAGCCTGTTGCGGACTAGCATTACGAATACGCAGTATTTT.

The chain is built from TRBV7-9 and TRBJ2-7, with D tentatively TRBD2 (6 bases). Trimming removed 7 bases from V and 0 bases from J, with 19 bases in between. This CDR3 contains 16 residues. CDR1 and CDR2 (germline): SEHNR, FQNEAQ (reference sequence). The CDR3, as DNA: TGTGCCAGCACCCCCACCCGGGACGGGAGCTCCTACGAGCAGTACTTC. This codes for CASTPTRDGSSYEQYF.

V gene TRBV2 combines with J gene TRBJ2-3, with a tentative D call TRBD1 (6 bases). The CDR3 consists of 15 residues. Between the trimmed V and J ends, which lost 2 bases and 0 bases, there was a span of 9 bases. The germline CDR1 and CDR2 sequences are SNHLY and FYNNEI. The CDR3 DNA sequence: TGTGCCAGCAGTGAACAGGGGTCTAGCACAGATACGCAGTATTTT. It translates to CASSEQGSSTDTQYF.

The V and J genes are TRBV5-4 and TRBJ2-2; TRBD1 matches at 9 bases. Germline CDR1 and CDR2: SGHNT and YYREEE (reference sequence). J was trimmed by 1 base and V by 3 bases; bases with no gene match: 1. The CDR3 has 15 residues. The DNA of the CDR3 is TGTGCCAGCAGCTGGGGACAGGGGAACACCGGGGAGCTGTTTTTT. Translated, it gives CASSWGQGNTGELFF.

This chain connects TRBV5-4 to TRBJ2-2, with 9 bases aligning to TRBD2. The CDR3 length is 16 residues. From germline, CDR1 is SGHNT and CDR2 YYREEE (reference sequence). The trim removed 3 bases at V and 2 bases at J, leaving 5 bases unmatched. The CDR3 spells CASSSGTSRNTGELFF. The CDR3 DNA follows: TGTGCCAGCAGCTCAGGGACTAGCAGAAACACCGGGGAGCTGTTTTTT.

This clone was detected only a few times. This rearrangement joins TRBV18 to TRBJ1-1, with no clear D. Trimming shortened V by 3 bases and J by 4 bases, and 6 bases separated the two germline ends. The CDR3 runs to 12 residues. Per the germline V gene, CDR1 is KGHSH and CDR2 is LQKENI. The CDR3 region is CASSPVRTEAFF. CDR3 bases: TGTGCCAGCTCACCCGTCCGCACTGAAGCTTTCTTT.

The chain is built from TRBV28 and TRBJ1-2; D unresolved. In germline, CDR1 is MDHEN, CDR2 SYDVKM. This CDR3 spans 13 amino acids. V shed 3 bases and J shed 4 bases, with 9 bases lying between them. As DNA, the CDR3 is TGTGCCAGCAGTTTCCCCAAGGCCTATGGCTACACCTTC. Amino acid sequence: CASSFPKAYGYTF.

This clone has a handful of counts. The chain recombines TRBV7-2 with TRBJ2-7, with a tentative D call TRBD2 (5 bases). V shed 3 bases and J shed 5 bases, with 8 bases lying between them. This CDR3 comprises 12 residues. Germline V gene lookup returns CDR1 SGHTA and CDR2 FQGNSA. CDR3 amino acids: CASSLTMDEQYF. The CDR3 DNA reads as TGTGCCAGCAGCTTGACTATGGACGAGCAGTACTTC. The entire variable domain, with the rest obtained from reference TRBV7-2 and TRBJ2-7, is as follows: GAGVSQSPSNKVTEKGKDVELRCDPISGHTALYWYRQSLGQGLEFLIYFQGNSAPDKSGLPSDRFSAERTGGSVSTLTIQRTQQEDSAVYLCASSLTMDEQYFGPGTRLTVT.

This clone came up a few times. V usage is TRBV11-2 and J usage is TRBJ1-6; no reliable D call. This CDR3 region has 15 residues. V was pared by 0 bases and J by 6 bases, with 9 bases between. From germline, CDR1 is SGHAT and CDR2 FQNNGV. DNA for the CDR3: TGTGCCAGCAGCTTAGAGTTCAGCTTTAATTCACCCCTCCACTTT. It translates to CASSLEFSFNSPLHF.

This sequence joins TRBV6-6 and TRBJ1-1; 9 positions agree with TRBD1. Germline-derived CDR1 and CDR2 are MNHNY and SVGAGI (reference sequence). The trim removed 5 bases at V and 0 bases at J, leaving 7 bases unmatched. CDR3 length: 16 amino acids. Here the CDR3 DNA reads TGTGCCAGCAGTCCCGGGACAGGGTTTATGAACACTGAAGCTTTCTTT. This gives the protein CASSPGTGFMNTEAFF.

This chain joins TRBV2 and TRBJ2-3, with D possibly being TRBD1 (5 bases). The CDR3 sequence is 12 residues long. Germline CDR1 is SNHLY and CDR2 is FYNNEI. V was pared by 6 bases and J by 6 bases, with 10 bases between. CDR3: CASSMGHDTQYF. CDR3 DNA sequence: TGTGCCAGCAGCATGGGGCATGATACGCAGTATTTT.